One sample yielded the 27 T cell receptor beta chains listed below, sequenced in a study of shared clonotypes between healthy human individuals. Profiled with immunoSEQ multiplex PCR; TCRdb holds only in-frame clones, not every one. The sample yields some 2,000,000 clones, under 97% seen once. The specimen was naive CD4+ T cells sorted from blood. The subset denotes: CD45RA+ positively selected. These receptors were collected from a man between 18 and 35 years old in good health.

The chain carries TRBV29-1 and TRBJ2-2, with 9 bases fitting TRBD1. This CDR3 is 14 amino acids long. Germline lookup yields CDR1 SQVTM and CDR2 ANQGSEA. V was pared by 7 bases and J by 3 bases, with 6 bases of the junction left unmatched. The CDR3 nucleotides are TGCAGCGCGAGTAGGACAGGGGACACCGGGGAGCTGTTTTTT. Its translation: CSASRTGDTGELFF.

The rearrangement links TRBV9 to TRBJ1-3; 10 bases agree with TRBD1. Germline V CDR1 and CDR2: SGDLS, YYNGEE. V was pared by 2 bases and J by 4 bases, with 9 bases of the junction left unmatched. The CDR3 contains 17 residues. CDR3 in DNA: TGTGCCAGCAGCGTTACGTCGGGACAGGGGCCAGGAAACACCATATATTTT. It translates to CASSVTSGQGPGNTIYF. Full variable domain (missing parts from reference TRBV9 and TRBJ1-3): DSGVTQTPKHLITATGQRVTLRCSPRSGDLSVYWYQQSLDQGLQFLIQYYNGEERAKGNILERFSAQQFPDLHSELNLSSLELGDSALYFCASSVTSGQGPGNTIYFGEGSWLTVV.

The chain joins TRBV9 to TRBJ2-3, with D tentatively TRBD1 (5 bases). CDR1 SGDLS and CDR2 YYNGEE come from the germline V gene. There are 11 residues in the CDR3. Trimming removed 7 bases at V and 6 bases at J, with 9 bases between. The CDR3 loop is CASSQADTQYF. The CDR3 nucleotides are TGTGCCAGCTCACAGGCGGATACGCAGTATTTT.

This chain uses TRBV30 with TRBJ2-1; D perhaps matches TRBD2 (7 bases). Per the germline V gene, CDR1 is GTSNPN and CDR2 is SVGIG (reference sequence). Trimming removed 1 base from V and 5 bases from J, with 21 bases in between. This CDR3 region has 17 residues. CDR3: CAWSDGPRWGGDNEQFF. The CDR3 DNA reads as TGTGCCTGGAGTGACGGACCTAGGTGGGGGGGCGACAATGAGCAGTTCTTC.

This clone came up once. The chain carries TRBV5-4 and TRBJ1-1; D not certain. V was pared by 4 bases and J by 0 bases, with 10 bases between. CDR1 is SGHNT, CDR2 YYREEE, per germline (reference sequence). This CDR3 is 14 amino acids long. CDR3 loop: CASSPAGMNTEAFF. The DNA of the CDR3 is TGTGCCAGCAGCCCCGCGGGAATGAACACTGAAGCTTTCTTT.

The V and J genes are TRBV2 and TRBJ1-2; D is uncertain. This CDR3 has 13 amino acids. V was shortened by 7 bases and J by 7 bases, with 16 bases between the two germline ends. CDR1 is SNHLY, CDR2 FYNNEI, per germline. CDR3 residues: CASKDSPMLGYTF. The DNA for the CDR3 is TGTGCCAGCAAAGATTCTCCTATGCTTGGCTACACCTTC.

V usage is TRBV11-2 and J usage is TRBJ2-1; D gene ambiguous. Germline assignment: CDR1 SGHAT and CDR2 FQNNGV. Trimming removed 5 bases from V and 8 bases from J, with 7 bases in between. This CDR3 spans 11 amino acids. CDR3 nucleotides: TGTGCCAGCAGCGGCGGTTATGAGCAGTTCTTC. Translation: CASSGGYEQFF.

The chain has TRBV7-2 and TRBJ2-7; D is unclear. Germline CDR1 is SGHTA and CDR2 is FQGNSA. V shed 5 bases and J shed 3 bases, with 11 bases lying between them. This CDR3 spans 13 amino acids. The CDR3 sequence is CASSLRANYEQYF. The CDR3 coding sequence is TGTGCCAGCAGCCTCCGGGCCAACTACGAGCAGTACTTC.

This clone was counted a single time. The rearrangement links TRBV18 to TRBJ2-4; D gene unclear. The V and J ends lost 6 bases and 8 bases respectively, with 14 bases between them. Looked up from germline, CDR1 is KGHSH and CDR2 is LQKENI. The CDR3 is 13 residues long. The CDR3 loop reads CASSPKSLDIQYF. In nucleotides, the CDR3 is TGTGCCAGCTCGCCTAAGTCTCTGGACATTCAGTACTTC.

A single count supports this clone. This CDR3 is also generated by other DNA sequences in the sample. The genes are TRBV6-1 and TRBJ2-7; D is unresolved. Trimming removed 0 bases at V and 5 bases at J, with 11 bases between. CDR3 length: 14 amino acids. Germline CDR1 reads MNHNS; CDR2 reads SASEGT. The CDR3 coding sequence is TGTGCCAGCAGTGAAGCGCTGAGAGGAGACGAGCAGTACTTC. Encoded protein: CASSEALRGDEQYF.

The chain uses TRBV6-1 and TRBJ1-2; TRBD1 matches 7 bases. V gave up 5 bases and J gave up 8 bases; unmatched junction bases: 11. Germline CDR1 reads MNHNS; CDR2 reads SASEGT. The CDR3 contains 14 residues. CDR3 nucleotides: TGTGCCAGCAGTAAAGAACAGGGGATGGTGGGCTACACCTTC. Translation gives CASSKEQGMVGYTF.

This clone was observed a few times. V and J are TRBV5-4 and TRBJ2-1, with TRBD2 identical over 8 bases. CDR1 is SGHNT and CDR2 is YYREEE in the germline V gene (reference sequence). Trimming cost V 0 bases and J 4 bases; bases outside gene matches: 3. The CDR3 contains 15 residues. CDR3 residues: CASSLGGRSYNEQFF. The CDR3 DNA sequence: TGTGCCAGCAGCTTGGGCGGGAGGTCATACAATGAGCAGTTCTTC.

A few counts support this clone. This chain uses TRBV29-1 with TRBJ1-1; D uncertain. Germline values: CDR1 SQVTM, CDR2 ANQGSEA. CDR3 length equals 12 residues. V lost 3 bases, J lost 5 bases, and 10 bases lay in between. The CDR3 sequence: CSVDSTRTEAFF. As DNA, the CDR3 is TGCAGCGTTGATTCGACCCGAACTGAAGCTTTCTTT.

The V and J genes are TRBV6-5 and TRBJ2-1; D remains ambiguous. V dropped 6 bases and J dropped 2 bases, with 8 bases sitting between them. Germline lookup yields CDR1 MNHEY and CDR2 SVGAGI. The length of the CDR3 is 13 residues. The CDR3 DNA follows: TGTGCCAGCAGCCGGGCTGCCTACAATGAGCAGTTCTTC. Translation gives CASSRAAYNEQFF.

The chain links TRBV28 to TRBJ2-7, with 8 bases that match TRBD2. CDR3 length equals 15 residues. Germline CDR1 and CDR2: MDHEN and SYDVKM. The CDR3 region is CVTGGAAQSSYEQYF. DNA for the CDR3: TGTGTGACCGGGGGGGCGGCTCAAAGCTCCTACGAGCAGTACTTC.

This rearrangement joins TRBV2 to TRBJ1-2; no clear D gene. The length of the CDR3 is 13 residues. With 4 bases removed from V and 6 bases from J, the gap between germline ends came to 12 bases. Germline assignment: CDR1 SNHLY and CDR2 FYNNEI. Here the CDR3 reads CASSGGRPDGYTF. In DNA, the CDR3 is TGTGCCAGCAGTGGAGGCAGGCCAGATGGCTACACCTTC.

Details on this clone: Its ends do not fully match the called genes, so a read error is possible. The rearrangement uses TRBV9 and TRBJ2-5; D not certain. The CDR3 length is 13 residues. Germline V gives CDR1 SGDLS, CDR2 YYNGEE. In DNA form, the CDR3 reads TGTGTCAGCAGCGTAACATCCGGAGAGACCCAGTACTTC. Encoded protein: CVSSVTSGETQYF.

Concerning this clone: Distinct nucleotide sequences in the sample also encode this CDR3. The J gene is TRBJ2-2, the V gene TRBV9; D possibly corresponds to TRBD2 (5 bases). Germline CDR1 reads SGDLS; CDR2 reads YYNGEE. Trimming took off 3 bases at V and 5 bases at J, with 11 bases between the two ends. The CDR3 is 14 amino acids. CDR3 amino acids: CASSGHRGTGELFF. The CDR3 DNA sequence: TGTGCCAGCAGCGGACACCGGGGAACCGGGGAGCTGTTTTTT.

The chain carries TRBV11-2 and TRBJ2-5, with 7 bases that match TRBD2. The CDR3 is 14 residues long. V trimming: 4 bases; J trimming: 9 bases; junction bases outside the gene matches: 11. CDR1 and CDR2 from the germline V gene are SGHAT and FQNNGV. CDR3 DNA: TGTGCCAGCAGCTCGGGACTCCGGGGGAGGGCCCAGTACTTC. This gives the protein CASSSGLRGRAQYF.

CDR3 in amino acids: CASSQDHDGYEQYF. The CDR3 DNA is TGTGCCAGCAGCCAAGATCATGACGGCTACGAGCAGTACTTC. The rearrangement uses TRBV14 and TRBJ2-7, with D unresolved. Germline lookup yields CDR1 SGHDN and CDR2 FVKESK. This CDR3 region has 14 residues. V lost 0 bases and J 3 bases, leaving 9 bases between the germline ends.

The chain recombines TRBV5-1 with TRBJ1-6; D gene unclear. The CDR3 is made up of 13 amino acids. CDR1 is SGHRS, CDR2 YFSETQ, per germline. Deletions cut 1 base from V and 7 bases from J, with 6 bases between. The CDR3 sequence: CASSLRRNSPLHF. The CDR3 DNA reads as TGCGCCAGCAGCTTGCGTAGGAATTCACCCCTCCACTTT.

The chain employs TRBV4-3 and TRBJ1-5; D uncertain. V lost 6 bases and J lost 3, with 12 bases in between. The CDR3 spans 14 residues. Germline loops: CDR1 LGHNA, CDR2 YSLEER. Here the CDR3 DNA reads TGCGCCAGCAGTGCCGGACTGATCAATCAGCCCCAGCATTTT. This translates into CASSAGLINQPQHF.

The rearrangement links TRBV5-4 to TRBJ1-1, with D perhaps TRBD1 (6 bases). V was trimmed by 3 bases and J by 0 bases, leaving 12 bases between them. This CDR3 is 15 amino acids long. The germline CDR1 and CDR2 sequences are SGHNT and YYREEE (reference sequence). CDR3 loop: CASSSPGQLNTEAFF. CDR3 bases: TGTGCCAGCAGCTCTCCGGGACAATTGAACACTGAAGCTTTCTTT.

J is TRBJ2-5 and V is TRBV5-1, with D maybe TRBD1 (6 bases). CDR3 size: 15 residues. V lost 0 bases and J 0 bases, leaving 9 bases between the germline ends. From germline, CDR1 is SGHRS and CDR2 YFSETQ. The CDR3 DNA reads as TGCGCCAGCAGCTTGGAGGGGGTGTACCAAGAGACCCAGTACTTC. The encoded protein is CASSLEGVYQETQYF.

The rearrangement joins TRBV10-3 to TRBJ1-1, with TRBD1 as a possible D gene (6 bases). V lost 6 bases, J lost 4 bases, and 9 bases lay in between. There are 12 residues in the CDR3. Germline assignment: CDR1 ENHRY and CDR2 SYGVKD. The CDR3 here is CAISTGITEAFF. CDR3 bases: TGTGCCATCAGCACAGGGATCACTGAAGCTTTCTTT.

V and J are TRBV19 and TRBJ1-5; TRBD1 matches 7 bases. The junction had 4 bases not matched to a gene; V was cut back by 2 bases and J by 0 bases. The germline V gene has CDR1 LNHDA and CDR2 SQIVND (reference sequence). The CDR3 contains 16 residues. The CDR3: CASSILGTDSNQPQHF. The DNA for the CDR3 is TGTGCCAGTAGTATATTAGGGACAGATAGCAATCAGCCCCAGCATTTT.

This clone was found once. The chain links TRBV15 to TRBJ1-1; 9 nucleotides match TRBD1. Germline V gene data show CDR1 as LNHNV and CDR2 as YYDKDF (reference sequence). This CDR3 has 15 amino acids. Germline trimming cut 4 bases from V and 6 bases from J; bases unmatched to any gene: 9. The CDR3 reads CATSTLGTGIAEAFF. CDR3 bases: TGTGCCACCAGCACCCTTGGGACAGGGATCGCTGAAGCTTTCTTT.